Listed here is a single TCR beta chain. From germline, CDR1 is SGHRS and CDR2 YFSETQ. V shed 4 bases and J shed 1 base, with 11 bases lying between them. The length of the CDR3 is 14 residues. The assay was immunoSEQ multiplex PCR, and TCRdb's table has in-frame clones only and misses some. The table has approximately 74,000 clones, approximately 89% seen once. This sample is part of a study of blood T cell repertoires in COVID-19. Study overall: PBMCs, B-cell-depleted T cells, or T cells provided the cDNA or gDNA that made up the material.

The TCR comes from a woman between 55 and 75 years old with active COVID-19. The rearrangement joins TRBV5-1 to TRBJ1-1, with unresolved D. The material sequenced was peripheral blood. The CDR3 region has the DNA TGCGCCAGCAGCGAGATCCCAGGGAACACTGAAGCTTTCTTT. This codes for CASSEIPGNTEAFF.